The clone carrying this T cell receptor (beta chain) was seen only a few times. Its antigen is not identified. The source of the sample is a study of human T cells and chemical hapten exposure. Whole-study findings and limits: Patch test score rose with PT1 expanded TCRs, significant at 8, 16, 32, not 4.

The library gave individual cDNA molecules unique molecular identifiers. TCRdb analysed the RACE reads with MiXCR anew, one entry per CDR3 protein. The table lists about 340,000 distinct CDR3 sequences, under 8% of them singletons. Germline V gene data show CDR1 as SEHNR and CDR2 as FQNEAQ (reference sequence). The V end lost 7 bases, the J end lost 1 base, and 10 bases lay between the germline ends. The CDR3 extends over 13 amino acids. This sample's time point: patch test 1, 2 weeks after DPC sensitization. Treatment defined: therapeutic diphenylcyclopropenone sensitization with weekly scalp DPC. Total RNA was isolated from unfractionated whole blood.

This receptor was obtained from a woman aged 18-29 years with alopecia areata. Some clones in this sample may be carry-over from other donors' samples. Specimen: whole blood, collected in connection with sensitization to the hapten diphenylcyclopropenone (DPC). The V gene is TRBV7-9, the J gene TRBJ1-1; D remains ambiguous. CDR3 residues: CASIRQANTEAFF. CDR3 bases: TGTGCCAGCATTCGCCAGGCGAACACTGAAGCTTTCTTT. The variable domain in full, with the rest retrieved from reference TRBV7-9 and TRBJ1-1, is DTGVSQNPRHKITKRGQNVTFRCDPISEHNRLYWYRQTLGQGPEFLTYFQNEAQLEKSRLLSDRFSAERPKGSFSTLEIQRTEQGDSAMYLCASIRQANTEAFFGQGTRLTVV.